This TCR beta chain is drawn from a study of vaccination effects on CD4 cells after COVID-19. Study conclusions and caveats: Whether induced by infection or by vaccine, clones showed marked clonal contraction late after vaccination.

Germline V gives CDR1 MDHEN, CDR2 SYDVKM. Trimming left V 5 bases short and J 0 bases short, with 16 bases between. CDR3 length: 16 amino acids. Sequencing was performed with immunoSEQ multiplex PCR; in TCRdb, only in-frame clones are kept and a portion is missing. The data show about 27,000 clones, about 80% seen once. Antigen-specific CD4+ T cells expanded by the ViraFEST assay with viral peptide pools were then sequenced. Cells that had been cultured for less than 13 days were the source of isolated CD4+ T cells. Sometime from March through December 2020, the person acquired a SARS-CoV-2 infection that PCR confirmed. Two million PBMC were placed in each well, which was supplemented with 8.5 to 10 IU/ml IL-2 and approximately 9.2 ug/ml peptides. Worth noting for this clone: Its antigen is still unknown.

The chain combines TRBV28 with TRBJ1-1; tentative D call: TRBD1 (5 bases). The sample here was CD4+ T cells from PBMCs cultured with HCoV-NL63 spike peptides, taken before COVID-19 vaccination. The receptor was isolated from a human donor who had a prior SARS-CoV-2 infection. The CDR3 protein is CASSPPGDGMNTEAFF. The CDR3 nucleotides read TGTGCCAGCAGTCCCCCCGGGGACGGAATGAACACTGAAGCTTTCTTT. The whole variable domain, remainder taken from reference TRBV28 and TRBJ1-1, is DVKVTQSSRYLVKRTGEKVFLECVQDMDHENMFWYRQDPGLGLRLIYFSYDVKMKEKGDIPEGYSVSREKKERFSLILESASTNQTSMYLCASSPPGDGMNTEAFFGQGTRLTVV.